This T cell receptor (beta chain) was profiled in a study of blood T cell repertoires in COVID-19. Clones were read by immunoSEQ multiplex PCR, and TCRdb kept only the in-frame ones, dropping some. The sample holds over 50,000 clones, more than 75% seen once. Input material: peripheral blood. This receptor was obtained from a man in his sixties with acute or convalescent COVID-19.

The CDR3, as DNA: TGTGCCAGCCAAATCGCACTACAGGGGGCTGTCCAAGAGACCCAGTACTTC. Translation gives CASQIALQGAVQETQYF. The chain recombines TRBV27 with TRBJ2-5, with 9 bases fitting TRBD1. CDR1 is MNHEY, CDR2 SMNVEV, per germline (reference sequence). The CDR3 consists of 17 residues. Losses at the gene ends were 8 bases for V and 1 base for J; bases not matched to a gene: 14.